Listed below are T cell receptor beta chains from one sample, sequenced in a study of Graves' ophthalmopathy and Graves' hyperthyroidism. TCRdb independently ran MiXCR on the multiplex PCR reads; one entry per CDR3 protein. The sample shows about 620,000 distinct CDR3 sequences, roughly 20% of them seen only once. Material for sequencing was peripheral blood. The receptors derive from a woman aged 18-35 years with stable Graves' hyperthyroidism. Some clones in this sample may be carry-over from other donors' samples. CDR3s include the opening cysteine and the closing phenylalanine or tryptophan. A D gene is named only where the DNA matches it firmly. A row's size may be missing; if present it is once, few, many or a size class.

abundance,v_gene,j_gene,d_gene,CDR3nt,CDR3aa
many,TRBV15,TRBJ1-2,TRBD1,TGTGCCACCAGCAGAGGGTGGACAGGGTCGAACTATGGCTACACCTTC,CATSRGWTGSNYGYTF
many,TRBV19,TRBJ1-2,.,TGTGCCAGTAATACAGGAGGCGCTAATGGGTATGGCTACACCTTC,CASNTGGANGYGYTF
.,TRBV6-1,TRBJ1-2,.,TGTGCCAGCAGTGAAACTTCAGGGGTTCACTATGGCTACACCTTC,CASSETSGVHYGYTF
many,TRBV3-1,TRBJ1-3,TRBD1,TGTGCCAGCAGCCCGCGGGACAGCGGAAACACCATATATTTT,CASSPRDSGNTIYF
many,TRBV18,TRBJ1-1,.,TGTGCCAGCTCACCACTCGACAGAAGACAAACTGAAGCTTTCTTT,CASSPLDRRQTEAFF
few,TRBV3-1,TRBJ1-1,.,TGTGCCAGCAGCCCCATCGGTAGGGGGGGCACTGAAGCTTTCTTT,CASSPIGRGGTEAFF
many,TRBV29-1,TRBJ1-1,.,TGCAGCGTTGAAGAATACGGACAGTTCACTGAAGCTTTCTTT,CSVEEYGQFTEAFF
many,TRBV6-1,TRBJ2-2,.,TGTGCCAGCAGCGGGGATCCCGGGGAGCTGTTTTTT,CASSGDPGELFF
.,TRBV18,TRBJ2-2,.,TGTGCCAGCTCACCAGGGATGGGGCCAAACACCGGGGAGCTGTTTTTT,CASSPGMGPNTGELFF
few,TRBV18,TRBJ1-1,TRBD1,TGTGCCAGCTCCCCAACCGGGACAGGGGGGTACACTGAAGCTTTCTTT,CASSPTGTGGYTEAFF
.,TRBV6-1,TRBJ2-7,TRBD1,TGTGCCAGCAGTGAAATGCACAGGGGCGAATTCTACGAGCAGTACTTC,CASSEMHRGEFYEQYF
.,TRBV6-5,TRBJ1-2,TRBD1,TGTGCCAGCAGTTACTCGAGCCAGGGGGCGGGCACCTTC,CASSYSSQGAGTF
few,TRBV2,TRBJ1-1,TRBD1,TGTGCCAGCAGCGACAGACAGGGTTGGACTGAAGCTTTCTTT,CASSDRQGWTEAFF
.,TRBV30,TRBJ1-5,.,TGTGCCTGGAGTGTAAACCAGGGATCTAGCCATCAGCCCCAGCATTTT,CAWSVNQGSSHQPQHF
few,TRBV28,TRBJ1-5,.,TGTGCCAGCAGAACGGACCCTGTGAATCAGCCCCAGCATTTT,CASRTDPVNQPQHF
many,TRBV6-1,TRBJ1-2,TRBD1,TGTGCCAGCAGTGCTAGACAGGGAAACTATGGCTACACCTTC,CASSARQGNYGYTF
.,TRBV11-1,TRBJ2-2,.,TGTGCCAGCAGCCGCACGCCCGGGGGGCCAAACACCGGGGAGCTGTTTTTT,CASSRTPGGPNTGELFF
many,TRBV30,TRBJ2-5,.,TGTGCCTGGAGTGTATCAGAGACCCAGTACTTC,CAWSVSETQYF
many,TRBV20-1,TRBJ2-7,TRBD1,TGCAGTGCAAAAGACAGGGGTTATTACGAGCAGTACTTC,CSAKDRGYYEQYF
.,TRBV27,TRBJ2-7,.,TGTGCCAGCAGCATTGGCGACGGATCCTACGAGCAGTACTTC,CASSIGDGSYEQYF
few,TRBV6-2/TRBV6-3,TRBJ1-1,.,TGTGCCAGCAGTGACGCAAGGTTTGCTGGGGGGAACACTGAAGCTTTCTTT,CASSDARFAGGNTEAFF
many,TRBV6-1,TRBJ2-5,.,TGTGCCAGCTACCATACCCCCAACCAAGAGACCCAGTACTTC,CASYHTPNQETQYF